This section outlines one TCR beta chain sequence together with its context. The target of this receptor is not known. No much larger clonotype is one base removed from it; base qualities were not supplied. Inclusive of the bounding cysteine and phenylalanine, the CDR3 is 12 residues long. Only the CDR3 region is kept as DNA, spanning 36 bases read in frame from base 1. V is pruned by 6 bases and J by 4 bases, leaving 4 bases of the junction without a gene match. Looking up the germline V gene yields CDR1 SQVTM and CDR2 ANQGSEA. Libraries were prepared through the immunoSEQ multiplex PCR assay. A mixture of 60 forward primers for TCR Vbeta segments and 13 reverse primers for TCR Jbeta segments was used in the multiplex PCR. The CDR3 region of rearranged TCR beta genes was amplified from genomic DNA with a multiplex PCR assay. Amplified TCR beta libraries were sequenced as 87-base-pair reads on the Illumina HiSeq System. The authors' pipeline ran thus. A later analysis tallied some 79 million unique TCR beta chains across the 666 repertoires, and about 12 million of those chains were shared by two or more donors. A nearest-neighbor algorithm error-corrected the raw reads and collapsed the reads into unique sequences, merging closely related sequences to remove PCR and sequencing errors. Alignment of CDR3 sequences to IMGT reference sequences was used to assign V, D and J gene segments. For a sequence to be retained, a match of at least six nucleotides to both a V gene segment and a J gene segment was required. A rearrangement was called productive if the CDR3 had no stop codons and remained in frame with V and J, and every other rearrangement was called non-productive. CDR3 was defined according to IMGT convention as the region running from the second conserved V-encoded cysteine to the conserved J-encoded phenylalanine. The earlier analysis of roughly 590 of the donors excluded any sequence lacking an unambiguous match to a single V gene segment. In an earlier analysis of 587 of the donors, a V segment was called functional when productive rearrangements were above 56.7%, and segregating when the standard deviation between donors exceeded 5%. A statistical classification framework was built for diagnosing cytomegalovirus status from the catalog of TCR beta chain sequences. In a later analysis, TCR nucleotide sequences were compared against IMGT/GENE-DB human TR gene sequences so that V and J genes could be assigned. Using the TCRdist pipeline, a later analysis assigned CDR3 sequences along with most-parsimonious VDJ recombination scenarios. In a later analysis, every TCR beta chain was defined by the combination of its CDR3 amino acid sequence and its V-gene family, and reads without a unique V-gene family were dropped. In a later analysis, some 600 highly shared, low-generation-probability nucleotide sequences were removed to address suspected cross-contamination and a sequencing artifact. In a later analysis, a clonal expansion index for each public chain was calculated from normalized within-repertoire ranks of inferred template counts. Generation probabilities in a later analysis came from a VDJ recombination model fitted to out-of-frame rearrangements, and those results were checked against IGoR. A later analysis scored TCR-TCR, TCR-HLA and TCR-CMV co-occurrence with hypergeometric tests, applying a repertoire-size bias correction to TCR pairs. A later analysis estimated false discovery rates by permuting HLA or CMV assignments 20 times. In a later analysis, co-occurring TCRs were grouped with DBSCAN, and TCRdist sequence similarity was added when clustering was performed within HLA-allele-positive subsets. Co-occurrence clustering excluded repertoires with fewer than 30,000 or more than 120,000 public chains, plus five with anomalous nucleotide sharing. TCRdb carries this immuneACCESS record with in-frame sequences only. Its versions omit some clonotypes, under half of them owing to an unresolved V gene in the studies checked, with the rest unexplained. For V, J and clone size, that table is used; D and trimming come from the DNA. A total of under 200,000 clones appear in this sample, 78% of them only once. In total, the top ten clones hold about 3.1% of the sample.

These data belong to a study of cytomegalovirus exposure and HLA in healthy donors (dated by TCRdb to 2015 to 2018). For the study in its entirety: According to an earlier analysis of a few hundred of the donors, about 179 million T cells yielded 117 million unique TCR beta sequences and around 280 Gb of sequence data. Every discovery cohort repertoire had been produced on one sequencing platform. The study was designed to test whether signatures of past pathogen exposure could be identified by cataloging public T cell receptors. Alongside the repertoire data, information on donor age, sex, ethnicity and CMV serostatus was compiled. Of the approximately 400 genotyped donors, around 81% fell in the genetic ancestry cluster associated with self-reported Caucasian donors. To predict cytomegalovirus infection status, the study combined high-throughput TCR immunosequencing, statistical association of individual TCRs with disease status, and machine learning. In the later analysis, no new phenotypic data were used to find candidate immune exposures; instead, reliance was placed on TCR beta sequences and their occurrence across donors. Typing coverage differed by locus: A, B, C, DRB1 and DQB1 were typed in roughly 620-640 donors, DQA1 in about 550, DPA1 in nearly 610, and DPB1 in 472. To decide whether each TCR beta V gene segment behaved as functional or pseudogenic, an earlier analysis of over 500 of the donors relied on high-throughput TCR beta sequencing. A later analysis re-examined previously published TCR beta repertoires from just over 650 donors and added high-resolution HLA genotyping to investigate patterns of TCR occurrence. Using immunosequencing, the study profiled T cell repertoires from around 680 subjects and related those repertoires to cytomegalovirus serostatus. HLA typing included class I and class II loci at four-digit resolution. In a later genetic analysis, genome-wide SNP genotypes for about 65% of the roughly 700 donors were used, and that subset was treated as a discovery cohort. Besides the first cohort of around 700 subjects, a separate validation cohort made up of about 120 different subjects was used. A few DR-DQ haplotypes were handled as single units for association and clustering because linkage in the cohort was strong. On average, about 200,000 unique TCR beta nucleotide sequences were sequenced per donor among roughly 430 genotyped donors of the cohort, with 15% to 20% of those sequences being non-productive. Roughly 300 gigabases of sequencing data and approximately 93 million unique TCR sequences were included in an early release covering roughly 700 HLA-typed donors.

The cohort was made up of 650 to 700 healthy bone marrow donors. Cohort members were all nominally healthy when sampled, although unrecorded immune exposures were likely present. The donor tested CMV seropositive, placing the donor among the roughly 300 seropositive members of the cohort. Every donor gave a peripheral blood sample, and the peripheral blood mononuclear cells from that sample were used for TCR beta sequencing. The Qiagen DNeasy Blood Extraction Kit was used to extract genomic DNA from the blood cell samples. Beyond this particular receptor, the publication reports: In a later analysis, TCR association rates were found to vary across HLA loci, with the most associated TCRs seen for DRB1 alleles and the fewest for HLA-C alleles. A later analysis associated about 16,000 TCR beta sequences with specific HLA alleles at a false discovery rate of 0.05. Compared with equally common non-associated chains, HLA-associated TCR beta chains in a later analysis were more clonally expanded and had lower generation probabilities. Broadly in line with IMGT annotations, most TCR beta V segments showed up in productive rearrangements about 87% or about 30% of the time in an earlier analysis of approximately 640 of the donors. While some public TCRs were present in many individuals, most TCR sequences turned up only very rarely across donors. The earlier analysis of about 600 of the donors excluded 15 to 20 rarely observed V segments, including chromosome 9 orphons, because counts were too low. In this cohort, only TCR beta chains were sequenced, and detectable features were limited by the absence of alpha or paired-chain data. Roughly uniform sequencing depth across donors was assumed in presence/absence analyses, although this assumption may not hold. Correlated functional status among segregating V segments might be attributable to linkage disequilibrium, but an unknown experimental factor could not be ruled out. The study gave a list of roughly 150 TCR beta chains associated with cytomegalovirus. V-gene and J-gene trimming of TCR beta chains was associated with a missense DCLRE1C variant in a later genetic analysis, and the association was replicated in an independent cohort. According to the authors, the approach could potentially be generalized to other disease states and immunological phenotypes. Because the 87-base-pair reads could not distinguish some IMGT-functional V segments, including TRBV6-2 and TRBV6-3, those segments were excluded. A further reported finding was that TCR beta sequences accurately predicted the HLA-A and HLA-B alleles for most subjects in the first cohort. Immune exposure information for the cohort was limited to CMV serostatus. Because HLA typing was unavailable for some donors at each locus, only the typed subset was used in association tests. A cluster of highly shared sequence variants was judged likely to represent a technical artifact of the sequencing pipeline. The classifier was reported to diagnose cytomegalovirus status with high specificity and sensitivity in both the original and validation cohorts. A few of the identified cytomegalovirus-associated TCR beta chains were confirmed in vitro to be specific for cytomegalovirus antigens. A later analysis reported that several top co-occurrence clusters appeared linked to parvovirus B19, influenza, CMV and Epstein-Barr virus. When HLA alleles, especially DR and DQ, strongly co-occurred, attributing TCR associations to individual alleles was difficult. A later genetic analysis reported fewer N-insertions in productive TCRs among donors in an Asian-associated ancestry cluster than the approximately 700-donor mean. Most CMV-associated TCR beta chains appeared to be HLA-restricted in a later analysis, and the HLA associations seemed to be driven largely by CMV exposure.

This chain is built from TRBV29-1 and TRBJ1-2; the central 8 bases match TRBD1. The sequence came from a woman aged 50 to 65 in good health and CMV-seropositive. Sequencing input: PBMCs. The base sequence is TGCAGCGTCCCAGGACAGGGCTATGGCTACACCTTC. This encodes CSVPGQGYGYTF.